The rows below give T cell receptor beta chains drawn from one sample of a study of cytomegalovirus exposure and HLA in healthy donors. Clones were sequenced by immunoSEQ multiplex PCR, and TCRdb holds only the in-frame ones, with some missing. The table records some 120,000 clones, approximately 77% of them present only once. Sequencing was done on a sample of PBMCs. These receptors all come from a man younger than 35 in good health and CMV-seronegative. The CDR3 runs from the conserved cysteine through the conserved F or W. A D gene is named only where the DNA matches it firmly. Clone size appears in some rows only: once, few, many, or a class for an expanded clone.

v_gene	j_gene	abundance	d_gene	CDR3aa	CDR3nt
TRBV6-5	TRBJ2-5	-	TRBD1	CASSSGQLYQETQYF	TGTGCCAGCAGCTCGGGACAGCTGTACCAAGAGACCCAGTACTTC
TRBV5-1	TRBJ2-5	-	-	CASSWRETQYF	TGCGCCAGCAGCTGGCGGGAGACCCAGTACTTC
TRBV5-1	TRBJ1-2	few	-	CASSLGGSNYGYTF	TGCGCCAGCAGCTTGGGTGGCAGTAACTATGGCTACACCTTC
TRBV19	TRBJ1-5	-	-	CASSISNSVNQPQHF	TGTGCCAGTAGTATATCAAACAGTGTCAATCAGCCCCAGCATTTT
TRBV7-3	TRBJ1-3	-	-	CASSLSPVKGNTIYF	TGTGCCAGCAGCTTGAGCCCGGTAAAGGGAAACACCATATATTTT
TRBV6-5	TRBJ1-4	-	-	CASSYGGGAREKLFF	TGTGCCAGCAGCTACGGGGGGGGCGCTAGGGAAAAACTGTTTTTT
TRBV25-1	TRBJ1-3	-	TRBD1	CASSKQGAGNTIYF	TGTGCCAGCAGTAAACAGGGGGCTGGAAACACCATATATTTT
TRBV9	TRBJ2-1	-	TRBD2	CASSVPGGGGNEQFF	TGTGCCAGCAGCGTACCCGGGGGGGGAGGAAATGAGCAGTTCTTC
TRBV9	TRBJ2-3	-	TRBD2	CASSVAAGGRTDTQYF	TGTGCCAGCAGCGTAGCGGCGGGGGGACGCACAGATACGCAGTATTTT
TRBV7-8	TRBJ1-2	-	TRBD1	CASSLVGGQANVCGYTF	TGTGCCAGCAGCTTAGTAGGCGGACAGGCGAACGTCTGTGGCTACACCTTC
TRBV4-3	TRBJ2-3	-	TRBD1	CASSQDFPAGGRGDTQYF	TGCGCCAGCAGCCAAGATTTCCCCGCAGGGGGCAGGGGAGATACGCAGTATTTT
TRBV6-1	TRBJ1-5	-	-	CASSAGSNQPQHF	TGTGCCAGCAGTGCAGGTAGCAATCAGCCCCAGCATTTT
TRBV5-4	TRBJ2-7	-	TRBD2	CATGLADTYEQYF	TGTGCCACAGGACTAGCGGATACCTACGAGCAGTACTTC
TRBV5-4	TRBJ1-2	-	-	CASTIQGRGGYTF	TGTGCCAGCACCATCCAGGGCAGGGGTGGCTACACCTTC
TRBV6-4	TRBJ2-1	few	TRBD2	CASSTTTSGGSNEQFF	TGTGCCAGCAGTACTACAACTAGCGGGGGGAGTAATGAGCAGTTCTTC
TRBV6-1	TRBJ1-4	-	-	CASSEGPGFVGAREKLFF	TGTGCCAGCAGTGAAGGCCCGGGGTTCGTGGGGGCGAGAGAAAAACTGTTTTTT
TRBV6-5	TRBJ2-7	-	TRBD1	CASSRTGTGAYEQYF	TGTGCCAGCAGCCGGACCGGGACAGGTGCCTACGAGCAGTACTTC
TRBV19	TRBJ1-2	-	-	CASSIVGRDYGYTF	TGTGCCAGTAGTATAGTTGGCAGGGACTATGGCTACACCTTC
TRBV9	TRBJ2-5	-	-	CASSPRLEETQYF	TGTGCCAGCAGCCCCCGACTAGAAGAGACCCAGTACTTC
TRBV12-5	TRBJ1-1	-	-	CASGLVTVQAMNTEAFF	TGTGCTAGTGGTTTGGTGACGGTACAGGCTATGAACACTGAAGCTTTCTTT
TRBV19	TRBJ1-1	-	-	CASSIPPRSPEAFF	TGTGCCAGTAGTATTCCGCCGAGAAGTCCTGAAGCTTTCTTT
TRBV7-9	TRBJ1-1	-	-	CASSQTDTEAFF	TGTGCCAGCAGCCAGACAGACACTGAAGCTTTCTTT
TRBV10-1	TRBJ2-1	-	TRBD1	CASRQTGADEQFF	TGCGCCAGCAGACAGACAGGGGCGGATGAGCAGTTCTTC
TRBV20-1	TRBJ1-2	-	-	CSARDLYGYTF	TGCAGTGCTAGAGATCTTTATGGCTACACCTTC
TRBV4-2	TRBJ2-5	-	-	CASSQEGLTARETQYF	TGTGCCAGCAGCCAAGAGGGACTGACAGCCAGGGAGACCCAGTACTTC
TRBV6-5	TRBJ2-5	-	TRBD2	CASRGPGGQETQYF	TGTGCCAGCAGGGGCCCGGGGGGCCAAGAGACCCAGTACTTC
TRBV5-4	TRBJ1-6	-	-	CASSLAGGLNSPLHF	TGTGCCAGCAGCCTTGCGGGGGGCCTTAATTCACCCCTCCACTTT
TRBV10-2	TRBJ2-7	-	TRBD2	CASSSSGGEQYF	TGCGCCAGCAGCTCTTCGGGGGGGGAGCAGTACTTC
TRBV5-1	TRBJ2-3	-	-	CASSLGRGPGSDTQYF	TGCGCCAGCAGCCTGGGGAGGGGGCCGGGGTCGGATACGCAGTATTTT
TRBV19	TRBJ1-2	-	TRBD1	CASSFPGGYYGYTF	TGTGCCAGTAGTTTTCCAGGGGGCTACTATGGCTACACCTTC
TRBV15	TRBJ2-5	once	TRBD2	CATTSRRGAETQYF	TGTGCCACCACCAGCCGGCGGGGGGCGGAGACCCAGTACTTC
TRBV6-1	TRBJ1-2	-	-	CASSIRQKNYGYTF	TGTGCCAGCAGTATACGACAGAAGAACTATGGCTACACCTTC
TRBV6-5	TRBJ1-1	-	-	CASSRQQGVEAFF	TGTGCCAGCAGCCGGCAGCAGGGCGTTGAAGCTTTCTTT
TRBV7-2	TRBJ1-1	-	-	CASSLAWQGKAEAFF	TGTGCCAGCAGCTTAGCGTGGCAGGGGAAGGCTGAAGCTTTCTTT
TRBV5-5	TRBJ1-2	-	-	CASSYRDYGYTF	TGTGCCAGCAGCTACAGGGATTATGGCTACACCTTC
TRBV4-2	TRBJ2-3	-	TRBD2	CASSQAESSGGDTQYF	TGTGCCAGCAGCCAAGCGGAGTCTAGCGGGGGGGATACGCAGTATTTT
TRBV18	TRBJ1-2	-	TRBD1	CASSPPGTGYIYGYTF	TGTGCCAGCTCACCACCCGGGACAGGGTACATCTATGGCTACACCTTC
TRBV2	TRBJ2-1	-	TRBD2	CASGGRGVGEQFF	TGTGCCAGCGGTGGGCGGGGGGTTGGAGAGCAGTTCTTC
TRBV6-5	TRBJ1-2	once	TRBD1	CASRQGTAYGYTF	TGTGCCAGCCGACAAGGGACAGCCTATGGCTACACCTTC
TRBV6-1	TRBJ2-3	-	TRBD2	CASSEGRSGSGGAADTQYF	TGTGCCAGCAGTGAAGGGAGGTCGGGCAGCGGGGGGGCCGCAGATACGCAGTATTTT
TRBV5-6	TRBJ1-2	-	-	CASSLNGRDYTF	TGTGCCAGCAGCTTGAACGGGAGGGACTACACCTTC
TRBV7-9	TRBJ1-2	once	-	CSSSGGTPLKTF	TGTTCCAGCAGCGGGGGGACTCCCCTCAAGACCTTC
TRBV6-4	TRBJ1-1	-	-	CASSDSELTEAFF	TGTGCCAGCAGTGACTCGGAGCTCACTGAAGCTTTCTTT
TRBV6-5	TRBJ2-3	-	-	CASSHRSDTQYF	TGTGCCAGCAGTCACAGATCCGATACGCAGTATTTT
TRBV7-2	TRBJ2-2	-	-	CASNDSGELFF	TGTGCCAGTAATGACAGCGGGGAGCTGTTTTTT
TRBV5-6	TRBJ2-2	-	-	CASSRIQGTGELFF	TGTGCCAGTAGCAGAATCCAGGGGACCGGGGAGCTGTTTTTT
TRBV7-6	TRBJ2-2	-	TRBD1	CASSWGDRGRTGELFF	TGTGCCAGCAGCTGGGGGGACAGGGGGCGAACCGGGGAGCTGTTTTTT
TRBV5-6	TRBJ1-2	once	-	CASMPTGTYGYTF	TGTGCCAGCATGCCTACCGGGACTTATGGCTACACCTTC
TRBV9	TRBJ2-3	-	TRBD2	CASSPGLAGGRDTQYF	TGTGCCAGCAGCCCTGGACTAGCGGGGGGAAGGGATACGCAGTATTTT
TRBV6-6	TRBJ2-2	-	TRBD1	CASGGQSNTGELFF	TGTGCCAGCGGGGGACAGTCGAACACCGGGGAGCTGTTTTTT
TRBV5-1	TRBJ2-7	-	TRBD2	CASRLTSGSSYEQYF	TGCGCCAGCAGGTTGACTAGCGGATCCTCCTACGAGCAGTACTTC
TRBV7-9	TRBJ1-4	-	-	CASSLVPTGDNEKLFF	TGTGCCAGCAGCTTAGTTCCGACAGGAGATAATGAAAAACTGTTTTTT
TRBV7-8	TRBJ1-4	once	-	CASSARNINEKLFF	TGTGCCAGCAGCGCCCGAAACATCAATGAAAAACTGTTTTTT
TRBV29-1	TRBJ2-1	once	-	CSVRGQSSSYNEQFF	TGCAGCGTACGCGGACAATCGAGCTCCTACAATGAGCAGTTCTTC
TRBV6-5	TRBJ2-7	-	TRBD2	CASSWTSGSYEQYF	TGTGCCAGCAGTTGGACTAGCGGCTCCTACGAGCAGTACTTC